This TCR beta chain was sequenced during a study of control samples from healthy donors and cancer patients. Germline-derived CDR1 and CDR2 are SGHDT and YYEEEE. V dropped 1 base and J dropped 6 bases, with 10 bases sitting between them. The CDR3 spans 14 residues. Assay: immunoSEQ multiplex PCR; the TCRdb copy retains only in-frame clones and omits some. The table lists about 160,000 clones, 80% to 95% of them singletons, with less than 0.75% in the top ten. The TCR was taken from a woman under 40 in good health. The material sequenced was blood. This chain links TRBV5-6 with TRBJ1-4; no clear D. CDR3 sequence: CASSLRRYDEKLFF. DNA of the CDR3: TGTGCCAGCAGCTTGCGACGGTATGATGAAAAACTGTTTTTT. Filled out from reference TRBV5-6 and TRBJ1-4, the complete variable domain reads DAGVTQSPTHLIKTRGQQVTLRCSPKSGHDTVSWYQQALGQGPQFIFQYYEEEERQRGNFPDRFSGHQFPNYSSELNVNALLLGDSALYLCASSLRRYDEKLFFGSGTQLSVL.